These T cell receptor beta chains were read from a single sample in a study of OX40 agonist ivuxolimab in advanced cancers. Clones were read by immunoSEQ multiplex PCR, and TCRdb kept only the in-frame ones, dropping some. Among about 36,000 clones listed, roughly 84% were seen once. The sample in question was CD4+ or CD8+ T cells sorted from blood, obtained in a trial of the OX40 agonist ivuxolimab. These receptors all stem from an adult with an advanced solid tumor such as melanoma, head and neck, liver or kidney cancer. Each CDR3 is given with its conserved first and last residue. The D gene is left open where the match is weak. The size entry is marked missing in some rows and otherwise reads once, few, many or a size class.

d_gene: TRBD2
j_gene: TRBJ2-2
abundance: .
v_gene: TRBV5-1
CDR3nt: TGCGCCAGCAGCCCGGGACTAGCGGCAAACACCGGGGAGCTGTTTTTT
CDR3aa: CASSPGLAANTGELFF

d_gene: .
j_gene: TRBJ2-2
abundance: few
v_gene: TRBV6-6
CDR3nt: TGTGCCAGCAGTGGGGTCCACGGGGAGCTGTTTTTT
CDR3aa: CASSGVHGELFF

d_gene: TRBD1
j_gene: TRBJ1-6
abundance: .
v_gene: TRBV7-9
CDR3nt: TGTGCCAGCAGCTGGGGACAGGGGTATAATTCACCCCTCCACTTT
CDR3aa: CASSWGQGYNSPLHF

d_gene: .
j_gene: TRBJ2-5
abundance: few
v_gene: TRBV4-1
CDR3nt: TGCGCCAGCAGCCAACTGACAGTCCAAGCGGCCCAGTACTTC
CDR3aa: CASSQLTVQAAQYF

d_gene: .
j_gene: TRBJ1-2
abundance: .
v_gene: TRBV5-1
CDR3nt: TGCGCCAGCAGCCCTAGTTGGGGGAGCTATGGCTACACCTTC
CDR3aa: CASSPSWGSYGYTF

d_gene: TRBD1
j_gene: TRBJ1-2
abundance: .
v_gene: TRBV19
CDR3nt: TGTGCCAGTAGAGCCACAGGGGGCGGAAAAAACTATGGCTACACCTTC
CDR3aa: CASRATGGGKNYGYTF

d_gene: TRBD1
j_gene: TRBJ1-1
abundance: .
v_gene: TRBV6-5
CDR3nt: TGTGCCAGCAGGAGAGACAGGGGAGTAACTGAAGCTTTCTTT
CDR3aa: CASRRDRGVTEAFF

d_gene: .
j_gene: TRBJ2-1
abundance: .
v_gene: TRBV9
CDR3nt: TGTGCCAGCAGCATTGGACCTTACAATGAGCAGTTCTTC
CDR3aa: CASSIGPYNEQFF

d_gene: .
j_gene: TRBJ2-1
abundance: .
v_gene: TRBV12-2
CDR3nt: TGTGCAAGTCGCCTCCGGACTAGTTACAATGAGCAGTTCTTC
CDR3aa: CASRLRTSYNEQFF

d_gene: TRBD1
j_gene: TRBJ2-7
abundance: .
v_gene: TRBV5-5
CDR3nt: TGTGCCAGCAGCTCTTATTTAGGACAGGGTTCAATTGAGCAGTACTTC
CDR3aa: CASSSYLGQGSIEQYF

d_gene: TRBD2
j_gene: TRBJ2-5
abundance: .
v_gene: TRBV9
CDR3nt: TGTGCCAGCAGCGTAGTTGCGGGGGGAATTGAGACCCAGTACTTC
CDR3aa: CASSVVAGGIETQYF

d_gene: .
j_gene: TRBJ1-4
abundance: .
v_gene: TRBV15
CDR3nt: TGTGCCACCAGCAGAGCTAAGCCAGTTGAAAAACTGTTTTTT
CDR3aa: CATSRAKPVEKLFF

d_gene: .
j_gene: TRBJ2-1
abundance: .
v_gene: TRBV16
CDR3nt: TGTGCCAGCAGCCTGGGGGGGCATGAGCAGTTCTTC
CDR3aa: CASSLGGHEQFF

d_gene: .
j_gene: TRBJ1-1
abundance: .
v_gene: TRBV30
CDR3nt: TGTGCCTGGGCATCGAACACTGAAGCTTTCTTT
CDR3aa: CAWASNTEAFF

d_gene: .
j_gene: TRBJ2-7
abundance: .
v_gene: TRBV6-6
CDR3nt: TGTGCCAGCAGTTTATTTCAAGGGAGCTCCTACGAGCAGTACTTC
CDR3aa: CASSLFQGSSYEQYF

d_gene: .
j_gene: TRBJ2-2
abundance: .
v_gene: TRBV30
CDR3nt: TGTGCCTGGAGTCCGGGGAGGGGGAGCGGGGAGCTGTTTTTT
CDR3aa: CAWSPGRGSGELFF

d_gene: TRBD1
j_gene: TRBJ2-3
abundance: .
v_gene: TRBV7-6
CDR3nt: TGTGCCAGCAGCTTCCCACAGGGGGCCGGCAACACAGATACGCAGTATTTT
CDR3aa: CASSFPQGAGNTDTQYF

d_gene: .
j_gene: TRBJ2-5
abundance: once
v_gene: TRBV7-2
CDR3nt: TGTGCCAGCAGCTTAGCCTTGGAGACCCAGTACTTC
CDR3aa: CASSLALETQYF

d_gene: .
j_gene: TRBJ1-2
abundance: .
v_gene: TRBV6-5
CDR3nt: TGTGCCAGCAGAGCCGAGGACTATGGCTACACCTTC
CDR3aa: CASRAEDYGYTF

d_gene: TRBD2
j_gene: TRBJ2-3
abundance: .
v_gene: TRBV2
CDR3nt: TGTGCCAGCAGACTACTAGCGGGGGCGGGAGATACGCAGTATTTT
CDR3aa: CASRLLAGAGDTQYF

d_gene: .
j_gene: TRBJ2-2
abundance: once
v_gene: TRBV30
CDR3nt: TGTGCCACTCCTATTTGGGGCAGGGAAAACACCGGGGAGCTGTTTTTT
CDR3aa: CATPIWGRENTGELFF